This is a list of T cell receptor beta chains from one sample in a study of OX40 agonist ivuxolimab in advanced cancers. Repertoires were generated with immunoSEQ multiplex PCR, while TCRdb's copy carries only in-frame clones and drops some. Among 80,000 to 130,000 clones listed, about nine tenths were seen once. This specimen consisted of CD4+ or CD8+ T cells sorted from blood, obtained in a trial of the OX40 agonist ivuxolimab. The receptors stem from an adult with an advanced solid tumor such as melanoma, head and neck, liver or kidney cancer. Both conserved end residues are part of each CDR3. A D gene is named only where the DNA matches it firmly. Size is stated for part of the rows, as once, few or many counts, or as a class when the clone is expanded.

- | TRBJ2-2 | - | TRBV5-1 | CASREGRRNTGELFF | TGCGCCAGCAGGGAGGGACGGAGGAACACCGGGGAGCTGTTTTTT
- | TRBJ1-2 | - | TRBV15 | CATSRDGNYGYTF | TGTGCCACCAGCAGGGACGGAAACTATGGCTACACCTTC
TRBD1 | TRBJ1-2 | - | TRBV5-1 | CASSLAGTGGEGYTF | TGCGCCAGCAGCTTGGCCGGGACAGGGGGCGAAGGCTACACCTTC
- | TRBJ1-1 | - | TRBV5-6 | CASSLAVPTIYTEAFF | TGTGCCAGCAGCTTGGCAGTCCCCACAATTTACACTGAAGCTTTCTTT
TRBD2 | TRBJ2-1 | - | TRBV7-9 | CASSWGTSREQFF | TGTGCCAGCAGCTGGGGGACTAGCCGCGAGCAGTTCTTC
TRBD1 | TRBJ1-4 | - | TRBV6-5 | CASSNDRGPYEKLFF | TGTGCCAGCAGCAACGACAGGGGTCCATATGAAAAACTGTTTTTT
- | TRBJ2-2 | - | TRBV5-1 | CASSLGHLANTGELFF | TGCGCCAGCAGCTTGGGACACCTCGCGAACACCGGGGAGCTGTTTTTT
- | TRBJ2-1 | - | TRBV5-4 | CASSLAPGADSNEQFF | TGTGCCAGCAGCTTGGCCCCGGGGGCGGATTCCAATGAGCAGTTCTTC
TRBD1 | TRBJ2-5 | - | TRBV2 | CAGGQLQETQYF | TGTGCCGGGGGACAGTTGCAAGAGACCCAGTACTTC
- | TRBJ1-2 | - | TRBV9 | CASSVGQGYDYGYTF | TGTGCCAGCAGCGTAGGGCAGGGGTATGACTATGGCTACACCTTC
- | TRBJ2-7 | - | TRBV7-2 | CASRTPGTYEQYF | TGTGCCAGCAGAACCCCCGGCACCTACGAGCAGTACTTC
TRBD1 | TRBJ1-6 | - | TRBV2 | CASSRSGGGNSPLHF | TGTGCCAGCAGTAGGTCAGGGGGCGGCAATTCACCCCTCCACTTT
TRBD2 | TRBJ2-2 | - | TRBV6-6 | CASSYGLAVTGELFF | TGTGCCAGCAGTTACGGACTAGCGGTCACCGGGGAGCTGTTTTTT
TRBD1 | TRBJ1-3 | - | TRBV19 | CASSADRFHSGNTIYF | TGTGCCAGTAGTGCGGACAGGTTCCACTCTGGAAACACCATATATTTT
- | TRBJ2-7 | - | TRBV6-5 | CASRKETYEQYF | TGTGCCAGCAGAAAGGAGACCTACGAGCAGTACTTC
- | TRBJ2-3 | - | TRBV11-2 | CASSLYGGSTDTQYF | TGTGCCAGCAGCTTGTATGGGGGTAGCACAGATACGCAGTATTTT
- | TRBJ2-7 | - | TRBV5-6 | CASSLNFYEQYF | TGTGCCAGCAGCCTCAATTTCTACGAGCAGTACTTC
- | TRBJ1-1 | - | TRBV6-1 | CASSDAQGRVAFF | TGTGCCAGCAGTGACGCTCAGGGAAGGGTAGCTTTCTTT
TRBD2 | TRBJ2-1 | once | TRBV11-2 | CASSQLAGVSNEQFF | TGTGCCAGCAGCCAACTAGCGGGAGTCTCCAATGAGCAGTTCTTC
TRBD1 | TRBJ1-1 | - | TRBV6-5 | CASSGQGPRTEAFF | TGTGCCAGCAGTGGACAGGGGCCGCGCACTGAAGCTTTCTTT
TRBD2 | TRBJ2-7 | - | TRBV18 | CASSPSRTSGSYEQYF | TGTGCCAGCTCACCATCTAGGACTAGCGGCTCCTACGAGCAGTACTTC
- | TRBJ1-5 | - | TRBV5-8 | CASSLPGWRGKFNQPQHF | TGTGCCAGCAGCTTGCCCGGGTGGCGGGGCAAATTTAATCAGCCCCAGCATTTT
- | TRBJ2-1 | - | TRBV18 | CASSPSRGSYNEQFF | TGTGCCAGCTCACCTTCGAGGGGGTCCTACAATGAGCAGTTCTTC
- | TRBJ2-3 | once | TRBV6-1 | CASSESVADTDTQYF | TGTGCCAGCAGTGAATCGGTGGCAGACACAGATACGCAGTATTTT
- | TRBJ2-1 | - | TRBV10-1 | CASTGVIAHNEQFF | TGCGCCAGCACAGGGGTTATAGCCCACAATGAGCAGTTCTTC
TRBD2 | TRBJ2-2 | - | TRBV6-4 | CASSQLAEPSSELFF | TGTGCCAGCAGTCAACTAGCGGAACCCTCGTCGGAGCTGTTTTTT
- | TRBJ2-7 | once | TRBV11-3 | CASSSSGIEQYF | TGTGCCAGCAGCTCATCCGGCATCGAGCAGTACTTC
TRBD2 | TRBJ2-5 | - | TRBV7-2 | CASTLTSGFRGTQYF | TGTGCCAGCACCTTGACTAGCGGGTTCAGGGGGACCCAGTACTTC
- | TRBJ2-4 | - | TRBV7-2 | CASSTISQNIQYF | TGTGCCAGCAGTACAATTTCCCAAAACATTCAGTACTTC
- | TRBJ2-1 | - | TRBV7-2 | CASSPGRSYNEQFF | TGTGCCAGCAGCCCAGGACGTTCCTACAATGAGCAGTTCTTC
- | TRBJ2-1 | - | TRBV9 | CASSVTSLNEQFF | TGTGCCAGCAGCGTCACTAGTCTCAATGAGCAGTTCTTC
- | TRBJ2-7 | - | TRBV7-2 | CASSLVPSVLEQYF | TGTGCCAGCAGCTTAGTGCCTTCTGTGCTCGAGCAGTACTTC
TRBD1 | TRBJ1-2 | - | TRBV7-9 | CASSNRDRGLGYTF | TGTGCCAGCAGCAACCGGGACAGGGGTCTCGGCTACACCTTC
TRBD1 | TRBJ1-1 | - | TRBV2 | CASKDRWGTEAFF | TGTGCCAGCAAGGACAGGTGGGGCACTGAAGCTTTCTTT
TRBD2 | TRBJ2-1 | - | TRBV7-3 | CASSPNGRARNEQFF | TGTGCCAGCAGCCCCAACGGGAGGGCCAGGAATGAGCAGTTCTTC
TRBD2 | TRBJ2-1 | - | TRBV18 | CASSRLGTSVTYNEQFF | TGTGCCAGCTCACGACTTGGGACTAGCGTAACCTACAATGAGCAGTTCTTC
- | TRBJ2-1 | - | TRBV9 | CASSVVGGAHEQFF | TGTGCCAGCAGCGTAGTAGGGGGGGCCCATGAGCAGTTCTTC
TRBD1 | TRBJ1-2 | - | TRBV6-5 | CASSLLWTGNYGYTF | TGTGCCAGCAGTTTACTGTGGACAGGGAACTATGGCTACACCTTC
- | TRBJ2-1 | - | TRBV5-1 | CASSSSGGDYNEQFF | TGCGCCAGCAGTTCAAGCGGAGGTGACTACAATGAGCAGTTCTTC
- | TRBJ2-4 | once | TRBV6-5 | CASSQGRRDIQYF | TGTGCCAGCAGCCAAGGACGGAGAGACATTCAGTACTTC
TRBD1 | TRBJ1-1 | once | TRBV4-2 | CASSQAGHRGRMNTEAFF | TGTGCCAGCAGCCAAGCAGGTCACAGGGGGAGGATGAACACTGAAGCTTTCTTT
- | TRBJ1-3 | - | TRBV2 | CASSDDGNTIYF | TGTGCCAGCAGTGACGATGGAAACACCATATATTTT
- | TRBJ2-5 | - | TRBV5-4 | CASSLAVQGKGTQYF | TGTGCCAGCAGCTTGGCGGTACAGGGAAAAGGGACCCAGTACTTC
- | TRBJ1-5 | once | TRBV30 | CAWSVRRVSNSNQPQHF | TGTGCCTGGAGTGTACGGAGGGTTTCTAATAGCAATCAGCCCCAGCATTTT
TRBD1 | TRBJ2-7 | - | TRBV7-8 | CASSSPGQGGSYEQYF | TGTGCCAGCAGCAGCCCGGGACAGGGGGGGTCCTACGAGCAGTACTTC
TRBD1 | TRBJ2-3 | - | TRBV30 | CAWSVNRGDTQYF | TGTGCCTGGAGTGTAAACAGGGGAGATACGCAGTATTTT
- | TRBJ2-7 | - | TRBV6-5 | CASSPYRGPYEQYF | TGTGCCAGCAGCCCCTACCGGGGACCCTACGAGCAGTACTTC
TRBD2 | TRBJ2-5 | - | TRBV6-6 | CASSYYGTSGGETQYF | TGTGCCAGCAGTTACTACGGGACTAGCGGCGGAGAGACCCAGTACTTC
- | TRBJ2-7 | - | TRBV4-3 | CASSQEWTNLHEQYF | TGCGCCAGCAGCCAAGAATGGACGAATCTCCACGAGCAGTACTTC
- | TRBJ2-1 | - | TRBV5-6 | CASSLRGSYVEQFF | TGTGCCAGCAGCTTGAGGGGTTCCTACGTTGAGCAGTTCTTC
- | TRBJ2-5 | - | TRBV5-1 | CASSQFGNQETQYF | TGCGCCAGCAGCCAATTCGGCAACCAAGAGACCCAGTACTTC
TRBD1 | TRBJ2-7 | once | TRBV28 | CASSRQGGGGEQYF | TGTGCCAGCAGTCGACAGGGGGGAGGGGGCGAGCAGTACTTC
TRBD2 | TRBJ2-5 | - | TRBV27 | CASSMLTSGQETQYF | TGTGCCAGCAGTATGTTAACTAGCGGACAAGAGACCCAGTACTTC
- | TRBJ2-3 | - | TRBV6-4 | CASSDSGIRSTDTQYF | TGTGCCAGCAGTGACTCTGGAATCAGAAGCACAGATACGCAGTATTTT
- | TRBJ2-1 | - | TRBV29-1 | CSVERGNYRNEQFF | TGCAGCGTTGAAAGGGGAAACTACCGGAATGAGCAGTTCTTC
- | TRBJ1-4 | - | TRBV2 | CASSVAGLNEKLFF | TGTGCCAGCAGTGTTGCAGGCCTTAATGAAAAACTGTTTTTT
TRBD2 | TRBJ2-1 | - | TRBV4-3 | CASSQISGRGGNEQFF | TGCGCCAGCAGCCAGATTAGCGGGAGGGGGGGGAATGAGCAGTTCTTC
- | TRBJ1-1 | - | TRBV7-9 | CASSPDTNTEAFF | TGTGCCAGCAGTCCGGACACGAACACTGAAGCTTTCTTT
- | TRBJ2-1 | once | TRBV11-2 | CASSPRTAYSSYNEQFF | TGTGCCAGCAGCCCAAGGACAGCTTATAGCTCCTACAATGAGCAGTTCTTC
- | TRBJ1-2 | - | TRBV4-3 | CASSHFLGGVGGYTF | TGCGCCAGCAGCCACTTCCTCGGGGGGGTGGGAGGCTACACCTTC